These 12 T cell receptor beta chains were sequenced from one sample in a study of control samples from healthy donors and cancer patients. Libraries were prepared by immunoSEQ multiplex PCR; TCRdb keeps only in-frame clonotypes and omits some of them. The sample lists about 120,000 clones; roughly 88% were seen once. Sequenced input: blood. Receptors originate from a man aged 40-49 years in good health.

The chain recombines TRBV19 with TRBJ2-2; TRBD2 matches 8 bases. Unmatched junction bases numbered 6, after V lost 3 bases and J lost 0 bases. The germline CDR1 and CDR2 sequences are LNHDA and SQIVND (reference sequence). This CDR3 has 17 amino acids. This CDR3 is CASSIFAGGANTGELFF. The CDR3 nucleotides are TGTGCCAGTAGTATCTTCGCGGGGGGCGCGAACACCGGGGAGCTGTTTTTT.

This rearrangement joins TRBV24-1 to TRBJ1-2; D is undetermined. The CDR3 consists of 14 residues. Looked up from germline, CDR1 is KGHDR and CDR2 is SFDVKD. Deletions cut 2 bases from V and 8 bases from J, with 14 bases between. The CDR3 protein is CATSDSAQYSGYTF. CDR3 DNA: TGTGCCACCAGTGATTCGGCACAGTATTCAGGCTACACCTTC.

This chain links TRBV10-1 with TRBJ1-3; D might be TRBD1 (5 bases). Deletions cut 5 bases from V and 1 base from J, with 12 bases between. Germline assignment: CDR1 WNHNN and CDR2 SYGVQD (reference sequence). There are 15 residues in the CDR3. The chain's CDR3 is CASSPGTQSGNTIYF. In DNA, the CDR3 is TGCGCCAGCAGTCCCGGGACGCAGTCTGGAAACACCATATATTTT.

J is TRBJ2-1 and V is TRBV10-3; weak D call: TRBD1 (7 bases). Germline CDR1 is ENHRY and CDR2 is SYGVKD. CDR3 length: 16 residues. V was clipped by 3 bases and J by 9 bases, with 21 bases between them. Here the CDR3 reads CAISEPGGQRSSEQFF. Written as DNA, the CDR3 is TGTGCCATCAGTGAACCAGGGGGGCAAAGAAGTAGTGAGCAGTTCTTC.

V usage is TRBV21-1 and J usage is TRBJ2-7; the table's TRBD1 call for D was not verified on the DNA. TRBV21-1 is a pseudogene segment. The CDR3 has 14 amino acids. The CDR3 is CASIDDRGHYEQYF. CDR3 sequence (DNA): TGTGCCAGCATCGACGACAGGGGCCACTACGAGCAGTACTTC.

The V and J genes are TRBV29-1 and TRBJ1-1, with 8 bases matching TRBD1. Germline trimming cut 5 bases from V and 4 bases from J; bases unmatched to any gene: 6. CDR3 length: 13 residues. Germline-derived CDR1 and CDR2 are SQVTM and ANQGSEA. This chain's CDR3 is CSVSRGQVTEAFF. CDR3 sequence (DNA): TGCAGCGTTTCCAGGGGGCAGGTCACTGAAGCTTTCTTT.

The rearrangement links TRBV20-1 to TRBJ2-1; D is possibly TRBD2 (6 bases). Per germline, CDR1 DFQATT and CDR2 SNEGSKA (reference sequence). V lost 5 bases and J 9 bases, leaving 11 bases between the germline ends. The CDR3 sequence is 11 residues long. The CDR3 DNA reads as TGCAGTGCTGTAAGGGACTCTGAGCAGTTCTTC. It encodes CSAVRDSEQFF.

The chain uses TRBV29-1 and TRBJ1-1; no firm D call. V dropped 4 bases and J dropped 10 bases, with 16 bases sitting between them. The CDR3 sequence is 12 residues long. Per germline, CDR1 SQVTM and CDR2 ANQGSEA. Written as DNA, the CDR3 is TGCAGCGTTGTGTGGTCCAGCCCACCAGCTTTCTTT. Amino acid sequence: CSVVWSSPPAFF.

This chain connects TRBV5-8 to TRBJ2-3; D gene ambiguous. This CDR3 is built from 14 residues. The ends were cut back, 0 bases at V and 5 bases at J, with 10 bases in the middle. Germline CDR1 and CDR2: SGHTS and YDEGEE. The DNA of the CDR3 is TGTGCCAGCAGCTTGGTGAGCGACCGAGATACGCAGTATTTT. Encoded protein: CASSLVSDRDTQYF.

The gene calls are TRBV30 and TRBJ2-5, with 8 bases fitting TRBD2. This CDR3 has 16 residues. V dropped 0 bases and J dropped 2; count of bases not matched to a gene: 8. Germline V lookup: CDR1 GTSNPN, CDR2 SVGIG (reference sequence). The CDR3 here is CAWSVLGGGTQETQYF. CDR3 sequence (DNA): TGTGCCTGGAGTGTTCTCGGGGGGGGGACTCAAGAGACCCAGTACTTC.

This clone was seen once. The chain combines TRBV19 with TRBJ1-2; D possibly corresponds to TRBD1 (5 bases). In germline, CDR1 is LNHDA, CDR2 SQIVND (reference sequence). The CDR3 loop spans 14 amino acids. The V end lost 2 bases, the J end lost 4 bases, and 11 bases lay between the germline ends. The CDR3 DNA reads TGTGCCAGTAGTATAAACGACAGAGGCTATGGCTACACCTTC. As protein: CASSINDRGYGYTF.

This sequence joins TRBV4-1 and TRBJ1-4, with no clear D. The CDR3 has 15 amino acids. V was shortened by 0 bases and J by 8 bases, with 13 bases between the two germline ends. From germline, CDR1 is MGHRA and CDR2 YSYEKL. This chain's CDR3 is CASSQDGSSREKLFF. For the CDR3, the DNA is TGCGCCAGCAGCCAAGATGGAAGCAGTCGGGAAAAACTGTTTTTT.